These 5 T cell receptor beta chains were all obtained from the same sample, sequenced in a study of blood T cell repertoires in COVID-19. The data were produced by immunoSEQ multiplex PCR, yet TCRdb's version contains in-frame clones alone and is incomplete. Of about 250,000 clones listed, more than 65% were seen once; the top ten hold 6% to 9.5%. Sequenced: peripheral blood. These receptors were taken from a woman at least 80 years old with acute or convalescent COVID-19.

This chain links TRBV19 with TRBJ1-3, with D possibly matching TRBD1 (5 bases). CDR3 length equals 16 residues. The ends were cut back, 1 base at V and 0 bases at J, with 10 bases in the middle. Germline CDR1 reads LNHDA; CDR2 reads SQIVND (reference sequence). CDR3 sequence reads: CASSIGQPSSGNTIYF. For the CDR3, the DNA is TGTGCCAGTAGTATAGGACAGCCTAGCTCTGGAAACACCATATATTTT.

V gene TRBV25-1 combines with J gene TRBJ2-6; no definite D call. This CDR3 has 16 residues. V lost 5 bases and J 1 base, leaving 12 bases between the germline ends. Germline V gene lookup returns CDR1 MGHDK and CDR2 SYGVNS. The CDR3, as DNA: TGTGCCAGCAGTCCCGACACGTCTTCTGGGGCCAACGTCCTGACTTTC. Protein: CASSPDTSSGANVLTF.

The V and J genes are TRBV12-3 or TRBV12-4 and TRBJ2-3; TRBD2 agrees at 9 bases. Losses at the gene ends were 10 bases for V and 1 base for J; bases not matched to a gene: 3. This CDR3 region has 13 residues. In nucleotides, the CDR3 is TGTGCCAACCGACTAGCGGGCACAGATACGCAGTATTTT. Its translation: CANRLAGTDTQYF.

The CDR3 coding sequence is TGTGCCAGCAGCTCCACCGGGACTCCTGCGGGAGAGACCCAGTACTTC. It yields the protein CASSSTGTPAGETQYF. This chain links TRBV7-2 with TRBJ2-5, with D tentatively TRBD2 (6 bases). The CDR3 covers 16 residues. Trimming removed 4 bases from V and 4 bases from J, with 19 bases in between. CDR1 SGHTA and CDR2 FQGNSA come from the germline V gene.

The chain recombines TRBV24-1 with TRBJ2-7; 7 bases line up with TRBD1. Trimming cost V 10 bases and J 5 bases; bases outside gene matches: 4. This CDR3 is 11 amino acids long. Germline V gene data show CDR1 as KGHDR and CDR2 as SFDVKD. The CDR3 bases are TGTGCCACTGCCGACAGGGACGAGCAGTACTTC. Amino acids: CATADRDEQYF.